What follows describes a single T cell receptor beta chain. Profiling relied on immunoSEQ multiplex PCR, and the TCRdb table lists in-frame clones only, not all of them. The profile shows 55,000 to 80,000 clones, around 86% of them singletons. The sample belongs to a study of radiotherapy plus CTLA-4 blockade in lung cancer. Participants had chemo-refractory metastatic non-small-cell lung cancer and were treated with focal radiation plus ipilimumab CTLA-4 blockade. The CDR3 has 13 residues. V shed 5 bases and J shed 3 bases, with 10 bases lying between them. Per germline, CDR1 SGHTA and CDR2 FQGNSA. This sample comprised peripheral blood, obtained from a patient treated with radiotherapy plus ipilimumab. The sequence was obtained from a human donor with non-small cell lung cancer that progressed on radiotherapy plus ipilimumab. The chain combines TRBV7-2 with TRBJ1-2; D perhaps matches TRBD1 (6 bases). The CDR3 nucleotides are TGTGCCAGCAGCCCCGAGGGGGACTATGGCTACACCTTC. Its translation is CASSPEGDYGYTF. Combining the CDR3 with reference TRBV7-2 and TRBJ1-2 gives the whole variable domain GAGVSQSPSNKVTEKGKDVELRCDPISGHTALYWYRQSLGQGLEFLIYFQGNSAPDKSGLPSDRFSAERTGGSVSTLTIQRTQQEDSAVYLCASSPEGDYGYTFGSGTRLTVV.